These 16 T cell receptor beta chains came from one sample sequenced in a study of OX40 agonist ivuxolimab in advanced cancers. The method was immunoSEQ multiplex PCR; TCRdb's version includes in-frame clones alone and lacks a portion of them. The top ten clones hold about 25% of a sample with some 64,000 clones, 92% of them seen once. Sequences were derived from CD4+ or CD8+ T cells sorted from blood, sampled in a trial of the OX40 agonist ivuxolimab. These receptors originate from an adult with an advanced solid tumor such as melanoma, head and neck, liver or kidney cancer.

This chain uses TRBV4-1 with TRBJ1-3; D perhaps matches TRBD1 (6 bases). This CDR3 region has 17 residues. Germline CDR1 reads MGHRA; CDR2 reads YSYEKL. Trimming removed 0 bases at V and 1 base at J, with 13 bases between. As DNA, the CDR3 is TGCGCCAGCAGCCAAGATCTTCGGGACAATTCTGGAAACACCATATATTTT. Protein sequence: CASSQDLRDNSGNTIYF.

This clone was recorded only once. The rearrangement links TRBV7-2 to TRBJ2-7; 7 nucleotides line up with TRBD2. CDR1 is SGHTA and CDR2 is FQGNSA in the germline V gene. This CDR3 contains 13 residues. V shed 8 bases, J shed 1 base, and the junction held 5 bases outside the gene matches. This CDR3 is CASRWGGSYEQYF. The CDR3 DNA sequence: TGTGCCAGCCGCTGGGGGGGTTCCTACGAGCAGTACTTC.

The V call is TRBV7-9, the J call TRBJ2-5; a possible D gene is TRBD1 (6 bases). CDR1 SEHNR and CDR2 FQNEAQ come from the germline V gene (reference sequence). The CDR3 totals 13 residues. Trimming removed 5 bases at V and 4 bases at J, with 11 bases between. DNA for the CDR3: TGTGCCAGCAGCCCAGGGGTTATAGAGACCCAGTACTTC. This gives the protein CASSPGVIETQYF.

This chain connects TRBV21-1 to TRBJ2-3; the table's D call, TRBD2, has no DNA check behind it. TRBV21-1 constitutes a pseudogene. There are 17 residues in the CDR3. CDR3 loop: CASSKDGLAGETDTQYF. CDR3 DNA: TGTGCCAGCAGCAAAGACGGACTAGCGGGAGAAACAGATACGCAGTATTTT.

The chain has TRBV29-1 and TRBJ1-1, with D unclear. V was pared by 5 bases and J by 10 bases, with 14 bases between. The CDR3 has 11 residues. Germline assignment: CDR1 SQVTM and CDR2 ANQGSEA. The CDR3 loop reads CSVLETLGAFF. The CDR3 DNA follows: TGCAGCGTTTTGGAGACCCTCGGAGCTTTCTTT.

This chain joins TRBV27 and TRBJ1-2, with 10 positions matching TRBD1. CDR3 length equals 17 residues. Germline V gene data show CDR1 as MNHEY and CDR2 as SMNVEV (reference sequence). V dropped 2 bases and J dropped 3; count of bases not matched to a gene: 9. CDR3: CASSLDPGTGDYYGYTF. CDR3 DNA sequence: TGTGCCAGCAGTTTAGACCCCGGGACAGGGGATTACTATGGCTACACCTTC.

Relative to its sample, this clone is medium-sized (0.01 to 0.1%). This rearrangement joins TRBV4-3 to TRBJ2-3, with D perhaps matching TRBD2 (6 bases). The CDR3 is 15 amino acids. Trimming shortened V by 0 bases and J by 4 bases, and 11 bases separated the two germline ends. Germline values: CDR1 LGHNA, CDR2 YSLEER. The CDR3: CASSQDGSGADTQYF. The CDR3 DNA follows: TGCGCCAGCAGCCAAGACGGGAGCGGCGCAGATACGCAGTATTTT.

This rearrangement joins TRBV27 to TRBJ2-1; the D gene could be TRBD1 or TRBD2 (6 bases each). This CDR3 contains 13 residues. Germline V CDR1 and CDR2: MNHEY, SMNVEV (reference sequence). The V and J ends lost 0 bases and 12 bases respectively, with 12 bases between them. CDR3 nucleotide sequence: TGTGCCAGCAGTTTATCGGGGGGCCGGGGGCAGTTCTTC. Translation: CASSLSGGRGQFF.

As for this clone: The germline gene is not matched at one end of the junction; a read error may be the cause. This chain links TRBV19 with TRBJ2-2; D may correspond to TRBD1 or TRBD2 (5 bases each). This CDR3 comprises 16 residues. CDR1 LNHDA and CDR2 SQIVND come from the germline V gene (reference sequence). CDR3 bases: TGTGCCAGCAGTATAGGGGCCGGGGTCCTCGCAGGGGAGCTGTTTTTT. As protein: CASSIGAGVLAGELFF. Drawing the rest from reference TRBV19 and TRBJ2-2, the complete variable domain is DGGITQSPKYLFRKEGQNVTLSCEQNLNHDAMYWYRQDPGQGLRLIYYSQIVNDFQKGDIAEGYSVSREKKESFPLTVTSAQKNPTAFYLCASSIGAGVLAGELFFGEGSRLTVL.

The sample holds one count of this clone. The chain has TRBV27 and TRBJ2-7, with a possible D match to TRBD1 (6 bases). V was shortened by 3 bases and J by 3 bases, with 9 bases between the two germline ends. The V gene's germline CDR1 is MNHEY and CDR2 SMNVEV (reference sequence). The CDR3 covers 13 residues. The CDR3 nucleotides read TGTGCCAGCAGTTTGGCACAGGGCTACGAGCAGTACTTC. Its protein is CASSLAQGYEQYF.

This CDR3 is CASSPWTGAYEQYF. For the CDR3, the DNA is TGTGCCAGCAGTCCCTGGACAGGGGCCTACGAGCAGTACTTC. This chain links TRBV28 with TRBJ2-7; TRBD1 aligns across 9 bases. The J segment lost 2 bases and the V segment lost 5 bases, leaving 4 bases of the junction unmatched. There are 14 residues in the CDR3. The germline CDR1 and CDR2 sequences are MDHEN and SYDVKM.

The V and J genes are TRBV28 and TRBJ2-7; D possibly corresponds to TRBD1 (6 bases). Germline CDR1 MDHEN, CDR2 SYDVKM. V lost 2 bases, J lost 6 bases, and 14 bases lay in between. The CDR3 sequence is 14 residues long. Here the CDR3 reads CASSLPRGTSEQYF. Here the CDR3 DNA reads TGTGCCAGCAGTTTACCCAGAGGGACAAGCGAGCAGTACTTC.

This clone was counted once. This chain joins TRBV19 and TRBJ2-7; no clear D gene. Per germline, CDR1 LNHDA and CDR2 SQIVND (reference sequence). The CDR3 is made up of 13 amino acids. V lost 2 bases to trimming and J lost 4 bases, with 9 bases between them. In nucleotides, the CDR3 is TGTGCCAGTAGTATAAATTCGGTTTACGAGCAGTACTTC. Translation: CASSINSVYEQYF.

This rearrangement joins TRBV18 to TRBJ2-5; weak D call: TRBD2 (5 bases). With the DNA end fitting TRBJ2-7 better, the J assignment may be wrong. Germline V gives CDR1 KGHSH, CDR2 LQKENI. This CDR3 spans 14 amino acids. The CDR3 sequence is CASSAGGGTYEQYF. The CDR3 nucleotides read TGTGCCAGCTCTGCTGGCGGAGGAACCTACGAGCAGTACTTC.

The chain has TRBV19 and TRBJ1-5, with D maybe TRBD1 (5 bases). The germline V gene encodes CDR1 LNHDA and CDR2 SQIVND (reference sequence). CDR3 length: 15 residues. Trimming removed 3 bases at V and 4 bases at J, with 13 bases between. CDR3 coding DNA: TGTGCCAGTAGTATCGGTCAGGGCTATAATCAGCCCCAGCATTTT. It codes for CASSIGQGYNQPQHF.

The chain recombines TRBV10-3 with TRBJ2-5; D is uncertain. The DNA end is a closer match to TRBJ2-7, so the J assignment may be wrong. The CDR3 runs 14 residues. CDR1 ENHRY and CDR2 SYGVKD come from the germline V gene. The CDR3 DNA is TGTGCCATCAGTGAGTCCCACGTTTTGTACGAGCAGTACTTC. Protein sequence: CAISESHVLYEQYF.